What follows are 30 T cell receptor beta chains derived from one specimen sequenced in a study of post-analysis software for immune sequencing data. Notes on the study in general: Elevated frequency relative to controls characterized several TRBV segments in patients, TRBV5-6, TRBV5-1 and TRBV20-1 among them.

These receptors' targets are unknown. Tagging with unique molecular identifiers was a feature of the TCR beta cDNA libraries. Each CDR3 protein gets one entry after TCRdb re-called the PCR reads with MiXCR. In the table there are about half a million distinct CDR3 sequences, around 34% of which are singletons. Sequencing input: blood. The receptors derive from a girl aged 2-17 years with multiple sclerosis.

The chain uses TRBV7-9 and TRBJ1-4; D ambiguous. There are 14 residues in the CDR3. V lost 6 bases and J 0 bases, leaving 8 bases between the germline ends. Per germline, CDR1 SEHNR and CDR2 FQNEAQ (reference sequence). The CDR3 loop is CASSKVTTNEKLFF. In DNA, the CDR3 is TGTGCCAGCAGTAAGGTTACAACTAATGAAAAACTGTTTTTT.

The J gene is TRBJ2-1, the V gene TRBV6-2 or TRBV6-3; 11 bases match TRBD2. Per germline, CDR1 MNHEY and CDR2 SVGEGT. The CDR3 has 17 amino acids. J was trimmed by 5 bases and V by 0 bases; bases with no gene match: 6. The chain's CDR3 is CASSYSASGGSHNEQFF. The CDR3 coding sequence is TGTGCCAGCAGTTACTCGGCTAGCGGGGGGTCCCACAATGAGCAGTTCTTC.

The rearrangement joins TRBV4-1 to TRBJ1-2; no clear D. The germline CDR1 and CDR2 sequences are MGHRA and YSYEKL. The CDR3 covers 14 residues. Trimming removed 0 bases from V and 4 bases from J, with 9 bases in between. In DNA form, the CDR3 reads TGCGCCAGCAGCCAAGATCTAGGGCCCTATGGCTACACCTTC. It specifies CASSQDLGPYGYTF.

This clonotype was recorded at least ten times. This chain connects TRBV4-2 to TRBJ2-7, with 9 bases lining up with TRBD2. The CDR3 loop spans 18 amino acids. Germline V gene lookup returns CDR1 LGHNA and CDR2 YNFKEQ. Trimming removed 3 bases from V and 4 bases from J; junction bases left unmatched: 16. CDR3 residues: CASSHDRKAGGKTYEQYF. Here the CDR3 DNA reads TGTGCCAGCAGCCACGATAGGAAGGCGGGGGGGAAAACGTACGAGCAGTACTTC.

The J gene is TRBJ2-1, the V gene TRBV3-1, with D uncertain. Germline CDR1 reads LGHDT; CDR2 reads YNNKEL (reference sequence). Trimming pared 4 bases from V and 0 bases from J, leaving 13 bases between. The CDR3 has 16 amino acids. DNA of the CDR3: TGTGCCAGCAGCCCTTTCCCCTTTAGCTCCTACAATGAGCAGTTCTTC. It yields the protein CASSPFPFSSYNEQFF.

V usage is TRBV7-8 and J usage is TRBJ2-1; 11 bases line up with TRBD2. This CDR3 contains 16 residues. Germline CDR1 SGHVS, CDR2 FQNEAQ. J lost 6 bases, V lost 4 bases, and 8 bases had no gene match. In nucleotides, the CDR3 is TGTGCCAGCAGCTCCCTCTATAGCGGGGGGGGCAATGAGCAGTTCTTC. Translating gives CASSSLYSGGGNEQFF. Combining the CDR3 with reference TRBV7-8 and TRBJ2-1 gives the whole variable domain GAGVSQSPRYKVAKRGQDVALRCDPISGHVSLFWYQQALGQGPEFLTYFQNEAQLDKSGLPSDRFFAERPEGSVSTLKIQRTQQEDSAVYLCASSSLYSGGGNEQFFGPGTRLTVL.

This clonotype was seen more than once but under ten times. The CDR3 is CASSQGQGETQYF. The CDR3 DNA sequence: TGTGCCAGCAGCCAGGGACAGGGGGAGACCCAGTACTTC. The V call is TRBV12-3 or TRBV12-4, the J call TRBJ2-5; 10 bases are shared with TRBD1. Trimming at V came to 6 bases and at J to 5 bases, leaving 3 bases not matched to a gene. The CDR3 has 13 amino acids.

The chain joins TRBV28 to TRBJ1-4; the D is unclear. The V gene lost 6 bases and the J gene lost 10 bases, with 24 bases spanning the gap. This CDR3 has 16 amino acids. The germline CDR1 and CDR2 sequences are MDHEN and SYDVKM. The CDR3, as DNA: TGTGCCAGCAGAACGCTTACCGGACTCCCGACTGGAAAACTGTTTTTT. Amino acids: CASRTLTGLPTGKLFF.

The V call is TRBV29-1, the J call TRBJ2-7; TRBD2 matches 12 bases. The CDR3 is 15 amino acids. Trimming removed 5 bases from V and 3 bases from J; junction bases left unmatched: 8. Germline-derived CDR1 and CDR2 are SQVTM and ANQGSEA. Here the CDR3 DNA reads TGCAGCGTTTTGAGACTAGCGGGGGACTACTACGAGCAGTACTTC. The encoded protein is CSVLRLAGDYYEQYF.

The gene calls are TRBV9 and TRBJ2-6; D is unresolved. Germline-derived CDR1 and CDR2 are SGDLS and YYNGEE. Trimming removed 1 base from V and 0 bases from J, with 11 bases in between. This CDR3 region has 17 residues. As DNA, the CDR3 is TGTGCCAGCAGCGTAAGGGCAGAGAGCTCTGGGGCCAACGTCCTGACTTTC. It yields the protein CASSVRAESSGANVLTF. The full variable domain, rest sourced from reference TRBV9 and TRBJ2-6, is DSGVTQTPKHLITATGQRVTLRCSPRSGDLSVYWYQQSLDQGLQFLIQYYNGEERAKGNILERFSAQQFPDLHSELNLSSLELGDSALYFCASSVRAESSGANVLTFGAGSRLTVL.

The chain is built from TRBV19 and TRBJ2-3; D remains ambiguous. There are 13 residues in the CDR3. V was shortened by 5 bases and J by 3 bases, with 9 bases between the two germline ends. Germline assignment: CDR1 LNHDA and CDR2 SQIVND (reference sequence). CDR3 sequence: CASSSSKTDTQYF. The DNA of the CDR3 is TGTGCCAGTAGTTCATCGAAGACAGATACGCAGTATTTT.

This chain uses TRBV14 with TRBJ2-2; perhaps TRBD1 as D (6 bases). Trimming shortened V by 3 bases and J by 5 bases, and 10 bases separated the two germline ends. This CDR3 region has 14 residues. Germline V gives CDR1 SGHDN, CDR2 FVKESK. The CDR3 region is CASSHQTGTGELFF. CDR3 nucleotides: TGTGCCAGCAGCCACCAAACAGGGACCGGGGAGCTGTTTTTT.

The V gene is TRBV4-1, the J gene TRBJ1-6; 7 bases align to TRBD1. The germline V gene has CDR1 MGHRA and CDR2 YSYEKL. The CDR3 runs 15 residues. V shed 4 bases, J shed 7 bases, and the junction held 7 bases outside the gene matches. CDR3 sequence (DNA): TGCGCCAGCAGCCCACCTACAGGGGTGAATTCACCCCTCCACTTT. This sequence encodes CASSPPTGVNSPLHF.

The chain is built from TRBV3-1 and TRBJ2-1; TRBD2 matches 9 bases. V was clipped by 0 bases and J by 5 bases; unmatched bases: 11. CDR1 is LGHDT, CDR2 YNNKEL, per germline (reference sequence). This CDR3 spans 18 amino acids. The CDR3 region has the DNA TGTGCCAGCAGCCAAGACCTCCCTTTAGCGGGGGCCGACAATGAGCAGTTCTTC. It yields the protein CASSQDLPLAGADNEQFF.

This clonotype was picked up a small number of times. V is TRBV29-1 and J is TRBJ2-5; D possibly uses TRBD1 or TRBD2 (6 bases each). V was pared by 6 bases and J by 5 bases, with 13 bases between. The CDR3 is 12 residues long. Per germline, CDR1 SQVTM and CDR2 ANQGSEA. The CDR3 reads CSVPGGLETQYF. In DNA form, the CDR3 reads TGCAGCGTCCCTGGGGGGCTTGAGACCCAGTACTTC.

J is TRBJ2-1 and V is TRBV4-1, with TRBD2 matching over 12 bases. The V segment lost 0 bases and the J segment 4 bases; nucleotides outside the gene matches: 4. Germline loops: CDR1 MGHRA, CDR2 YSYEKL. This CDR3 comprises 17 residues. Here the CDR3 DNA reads TGCGCCAGCAGCCAAGATCCTAGCGGGGGGGTTTACAATGAGCAGTTCTTC. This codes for CASSQDPSGGVYNEQFF.

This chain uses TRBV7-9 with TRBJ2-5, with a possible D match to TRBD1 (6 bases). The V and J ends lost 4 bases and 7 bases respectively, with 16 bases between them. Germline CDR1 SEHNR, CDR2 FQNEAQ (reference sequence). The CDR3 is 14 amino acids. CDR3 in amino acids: CASSSVTGSGTQYF. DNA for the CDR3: TGTGCCAGCAGCTCCGTAACAGGGAGCGGGACCCAGTACTTC.

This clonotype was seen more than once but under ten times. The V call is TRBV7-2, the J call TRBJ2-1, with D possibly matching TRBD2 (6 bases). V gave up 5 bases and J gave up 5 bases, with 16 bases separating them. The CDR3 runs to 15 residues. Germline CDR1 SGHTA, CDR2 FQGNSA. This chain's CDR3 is CASSPRLGRHNEQFF. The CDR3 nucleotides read TGTGCCAGCAGCCCGAGACTAGGCCGCCACAATGAGCAGTTCTTC.

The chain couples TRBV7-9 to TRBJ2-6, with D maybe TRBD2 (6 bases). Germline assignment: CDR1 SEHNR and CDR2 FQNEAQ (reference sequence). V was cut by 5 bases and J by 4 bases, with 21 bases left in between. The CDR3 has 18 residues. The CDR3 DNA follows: TGTGCCAGCAGCGGAGGGGACCTTTCCGTGATAGGGGCCAACGTCCTGACTTTC. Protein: CASSGGDLSVIGANVLTF.

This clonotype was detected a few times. The CDR3 DNA reads as TGTGCCAGCAGCTTACCCCGATTAAAGGGACTAGCCGGGAACAATGAGCAGTTCTTC. It encodes CASSLPRLKGLAGNNEQFF. This sequence joins TRBV7-9 and TRBJ2-1; TRBD2 aligns across 9 bases. There are 19 residues in the CDR3. Germline V gene lookup returns CDR1 SEHNR and CDR2 FQNEAQ (reference sequence). Trimming at V came to 2 bases and at J to 5 bases, leaving 16 bases not matched to a gene.

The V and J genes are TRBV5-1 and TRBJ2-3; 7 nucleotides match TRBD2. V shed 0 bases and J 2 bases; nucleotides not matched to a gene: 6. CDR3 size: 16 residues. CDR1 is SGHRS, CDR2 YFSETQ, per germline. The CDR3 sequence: CASSLAASGVTDTQYF. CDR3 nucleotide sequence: TGCGCCAGCAGCTTGGCAGCTAGCGGAGTCACAGATACGCAGTATTTT.

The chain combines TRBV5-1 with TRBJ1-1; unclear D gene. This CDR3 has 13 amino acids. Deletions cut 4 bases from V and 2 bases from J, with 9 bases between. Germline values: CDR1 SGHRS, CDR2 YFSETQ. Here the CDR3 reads CASSMGANTEAFF. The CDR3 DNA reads TGCGCCAGCAGCATGGGAGCCAACACTGAAGCTTTCTTT.

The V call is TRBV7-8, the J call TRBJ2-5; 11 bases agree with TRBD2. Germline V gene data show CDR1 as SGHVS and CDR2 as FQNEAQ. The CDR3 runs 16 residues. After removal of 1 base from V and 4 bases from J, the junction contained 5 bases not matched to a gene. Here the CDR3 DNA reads TGTGCCAGCAGCTTAGGGCGGCTAGCGGGAGGAGAGACCCAGTACTTC. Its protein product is CASSLGRLAGGETQYF.

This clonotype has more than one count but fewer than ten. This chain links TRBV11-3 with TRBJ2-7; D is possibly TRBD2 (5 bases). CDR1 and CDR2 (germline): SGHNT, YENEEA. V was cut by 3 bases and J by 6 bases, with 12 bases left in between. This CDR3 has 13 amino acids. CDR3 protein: CASSFDPAGEQYF. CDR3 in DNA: TGTGCCAGCAGCTTTGACCCGGCGGGCGAGCAGTACTTC.

In DNA form, the CDR3 reads TGTGCCAGCAGCCAACCCGGCGGGGACACTGAAGCTTTCTTT. This translates into CASSQPGGDTEAFF. The chain is built from TRBV7-3 and TRBJ1-1, with D unclear. The V gene lost 5 bases and the J gene lost 3 bases, with 13 bases spanning the gap. CDR3 length: 14 amino acids. In germline, CDR1 is SGHTA, CDR2 FQGTGA.

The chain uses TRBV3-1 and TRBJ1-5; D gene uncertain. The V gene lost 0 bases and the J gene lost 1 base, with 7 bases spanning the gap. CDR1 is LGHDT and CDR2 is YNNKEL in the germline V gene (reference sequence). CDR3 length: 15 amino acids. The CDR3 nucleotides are TGTGCCAGCAGCCAAGATCCGGGGAGCAATCAGCCCCAGCATTTT. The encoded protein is CASSQDPGSNQPQHF.

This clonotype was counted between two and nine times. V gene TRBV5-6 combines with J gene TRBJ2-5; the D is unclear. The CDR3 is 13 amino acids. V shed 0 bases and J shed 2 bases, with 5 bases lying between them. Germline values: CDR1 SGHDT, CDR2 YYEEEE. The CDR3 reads CASSLAIQETQYF. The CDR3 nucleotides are TGTGCCAGCAGCTTGGCGATACAAGAGACCCAGTACTTC.

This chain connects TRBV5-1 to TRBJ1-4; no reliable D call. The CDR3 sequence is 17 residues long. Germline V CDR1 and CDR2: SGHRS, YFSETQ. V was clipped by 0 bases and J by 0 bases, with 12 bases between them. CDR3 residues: CASSLDLRPATNEKLFF. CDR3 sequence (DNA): TGCGCCAGCAGCTTGGACTTAAGGCCCGCAACTAATGAAAAACTGTTTTTT.

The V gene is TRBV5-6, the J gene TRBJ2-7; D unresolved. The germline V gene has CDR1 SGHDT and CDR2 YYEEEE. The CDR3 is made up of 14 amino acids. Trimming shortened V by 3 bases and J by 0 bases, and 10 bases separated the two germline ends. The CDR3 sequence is CASSWVAVSYEQYF. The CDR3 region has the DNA TGTGCCAGCAGCTGGGTGGCGGTCTCCTACGAGCAGTACTTC.

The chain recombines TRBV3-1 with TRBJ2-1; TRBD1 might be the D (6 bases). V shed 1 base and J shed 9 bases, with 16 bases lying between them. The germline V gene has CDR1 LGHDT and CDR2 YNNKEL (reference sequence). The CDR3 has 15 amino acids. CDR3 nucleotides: TGTGCCAGCAGCCAAGTGTTCAGGGGAGCCGGTGAGCAGTTCTTC. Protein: CASSQVFRGAGEQFF.